The source of this T cell receptor (beta chain) is a study of cytomegalovirus exposure and HLA in healthy donors. Study-wide background: Around 80 million unique TCR sequences came from HLA-typed donors in an early release. The study's findings and limits: Available immune exposure information covered CMV serostatus only.

Germline-derived CDR1 and CDR2 are MNHEY and SMNVEV (reference sequence). The ends lost 3 bases at V and 8 bases at J; junction bases unmatched: 5. CDR3 length: 14 amino acids. Comment on this clone: Its matching antigen is unknown.

Primers for the PCR totalled 60 Vbeta and 13 Jbeta. Libraries were prepared by immunoSEQ multiplex PCR; TCRdb keeps only in-frame clonotypes and omits some of them. The sample records fewer than 55,000 clones, 72% being singletons. The rearrangement links TRBV27 to TRBJ2-7, with 12 positions matching TRBD1. Sequenced: PBMCs. This clonotype was obtained from a woman aged 50 to 60 in good health and CMV-seropositive. The CDR3 bases are TGTGCCAGCAGTTTTAAGGGACAGGGGGCCAAGCAGTACTTC. It specifies CASSFKGQGAKQYF.